The T cell receptor beta chain described here comes from a study of Graves' ophthalmopathy and Graves' hyperthyroidism. Study-wide findings and caveats: Discrimination between ophthalmopathy and stable hyperthyroidism by a 13-signature model showed roughly 88% sensitivity and 65% to 84% specificity.

Between the trimmed V and J ends, which lost 0 bases and 1 base, there was a span of 8 bases. The CDR3 is made up of 15 amino acids. Germline V gene lookup returns CDR1 SGHTS and CDR2 YDEGEE. Beta-chain TCR CDR3 regions were amplified from RNA transcripts. The first-round RT-PCR employed HTBI primers together with the Qiagen OneStep RT-PCR kit. A multiplex PCR was then performed as the second round. TCRdb re-called the multiplex PCR reads through MiXCR, storing one row per CDR3 protein. Of roughly 600,000 distinct CDR3 sequences listed, just under 40% are singletons. Patients in the hyperthyroidism group, adults aged 18 to 65, were newly diagnosed, under 2 months' duration. This clonotype was seen many times. Its specificity is unknown.

Sequencing was performed on peripheral blood or thyroid tissue (not recorded which). The chain joins TRBV5-8 to TRBJ1-5; weak D call: TRBD1 (6 bases). The sequence derives from an adult man with Graves' hyperthyroidism. The CDR3 nucleotides read TGTGCCAGCAGCTTGGAACAGGGAAGCAATCAGCCCCAGCATTTT. Its protein is CASSLEQGSNQPQHF.